This TCR beta chain was identified during a study of blood T cell repertoires in COVID-19. On the study more broadly: The samples span acute and convalescent COVID-19 from the United States, Italy and Spain. PBMCs, B-cell-depleted T cells, or T cells were the source of the cDNA or gDNA that made up the material.

Per the original data handling: It was from reference gene primer amplification that nucleated cell counts were estimated. Generated by immunoSEQ multiplex PCR, the TCRdb table keeps only in-frame clones and is missing some. V and J calls plus clone size are reproduced from that table; the DNA served to infer D and trimming. The sample contains about 250,000 clones, around 80% of which appear only once. V gave up 0 bases and J gave up 3 bases; unmatched junction bases: 15. The CDR3 covers 20 residues. In germline, CDR1 is MNHEY, CDR2 SMNVEV (reference sequence). The sample comprised peripheral blood. The genes are TRBV27 and TRBJ2-7, with TRBD2 matching 12 bases. This TCR derives from a man aged 35 to 55 with acute or convalescent COVID-19. The CDR3 is CASSLSPLLAGGLLHYEQYF. Here the CDR3 DNA reads TGTGCCAGCAGTTTATCCCCTTTACTAGCGGGAGGCCTCCTCCACTACGAGCAGTACTTC.